These 10 T cell receptor beta chains originate from one sample sequenced in a study of PD-1 blockade in classical Hodgkin lymphoma. Sequencing was performed with immunoSEQ multiplex PCR; in TCRdb, only in-frame clones are kept and a portion is missing. The profile shows 7,000 to 7,500 clones, approximately 80% of them singletons. All patients experienced relapse after autologous stem cell transplantation, and brentuximab vedotin exposure was variable. Source: peripheral blood mononuclear cells (PBMCs), taken before the second cycle of nivolumab. The receptors were gathered from a human donor with classical Hodgkin lymphoma.

The chain recombines TRBV28 with TRBJ2-3, with 9 bases identical to TRBD2. CDR1 and CDR2 from the germline V gene are MDHEN and SYDVKM. V dropped 4 bases and J dropped 0; count of bases not matched to a gene: 14. The CDR3 is 19 amino acids. CDR3 sequence reads: CASSWVPAGGPGSTDTQYF. CDR3 sequence (DNA): TGTGCCAGCAGTTGGGTCCCGGCGGGAGGGCCGGGGAGCACAGATACGCAGTATTTT.

This chain joins TRBV7-1 and TRBJ1-1; 7 bases are shared with TRBD1. TRBV7-1 has ORF status, its function being uncertain. V dropped 5 bases and J dropped 3; count of bases not matched to a gene: 3. CDR3 length: 13 amino acids. The CDR3: CASSLGTDTEAFF. CDR3 nucleotide sequence: TGTGCCAGCAGCCTCGGGACAGACACTGAAGCTTTCTTT.

This clone appeared once. The J gene is TRBJ2-2, the V gene TRBV4-3; 10 bases fit TRBD1. Germline trimming cut 0 bases from V and 3 bases from J; bases unmatched to any gene: 13. This CDR3 region has 20 residues. In germline, CDR1 is LGHNA, CDR2 YSLEER. The CDR3 loop is CASSQDYGISDRGDTGELFF. CDR3 nucleotides: TGCGCCAGCAGCCAAGATTATGGGATTTCGGACAGGGGGGACACCGGGGAGCTGTTTTTT.

CDR3 sequence reads: CASSLGAGVDEQYF. The CDR3, as DNA: TGTGCCAGCAGCTTAGGCGCCGGGGTGGACGAGCAGTACTTC. This chain joins TRBV7-9 and TRBJ2-7; D perhaps matches TRBD2 (5 bases). Germline CDR1 is SEHNR and CDR2 is FQNEAQ (reference sequence). CDR3 length: 14 residues. Trimming left V 1 base short and J 5 bases short, with 12 bases between.

The CDR3 loop reads CASSRIAGVTGELFF. CDR3 DNA sequence: TGCGCCAGCAGCAGAATAGCGGGAGTCACCGGGGAGCTGTTTTTT. The chain employs TRBV5-1 and TRBJ2-2; 9 bases are shared with TRBD2. The CDR3 runs 15 residues. Germline assignment: CDR1 SGHRS and CDR2 YFSETQ. V was clipped by 4 bases and J by 4 bases; unmatched bases: 5.

The chain combines TRBV21-1 with TRBJ2-7; the table assigns TRBD1, which was not confirmed against the DNA. TRBV21-1 is labeled a pseudogene. The CDR3 is 14 residues long. The CDR3 sequence is CASSAPGTDYEQYF. The CDR3 DNA sequence: TGTGCCAGCAGCGCCCCCGGGACAGACTACGAGCAGTACTTC.

This chain connects TRBV4-2 to TRBJ2-5; 11 nucleotides line up with TRBD1. V was clipped by 0 bases and J by 5 bases; unmatched bases: 14. CDR3 length: 19 residues. Germline V gene data show CDR1 as LGHNA and CDR2 as YNFKEQ. CDR3 loop: CASSQDWDGQGASGETQYF. The CDR3 DNA sequence: TGTGCCAGCAGCCAAGATTGGGATGGACAGGGGGCATCCGGGGAGACCCAGTACTTC.

This clone was seen once. The chain uses TRBV19 and TRBJ2-1; TRBD2 agrees at 7 bases. Germline CDR1 and CDR2: LNHDA and SQIVND (reference sequence). The CDR3 has 13 amino acids. The trim removed 5 bases at V and 8 bases at J, leaving 6 bases unmatched. The CDR3 coding sequence is TGTGCCAGTAGTGTCCGACTAGCTGATGAGCAGTTCTTC. This codes for CASSVRLADEQFF. Complete variable domain (other parts from reference TRBV19 and TRBJ2-1): DGGITQSPKYLFRKEGQNVTLSCEQNLNHDAMYWYRQDPGQGLRLIYYSQIVNDFQKGDIAEGYSVSREKKESFPLTVTSAQKNPTAFYLCASSVRLADEQFFGPGTRLTVL.

This chain links TRBV5-1 with TRBJ2-1; D is perhaps TRBD2 (6 bases). Germline lookup yields CDR1 SGHRS and CDR2 YFSETQ. Trimming shortened V by 3 bases and J by 3 bases, and 25 bases separated the two germline ends. The CDR3 is 19 residues long. CDR3 nucleotide sequence: TGCGCCAGCAGCTACCGTAGCGGCGCGCGGCGGAATAACTACAATGAGCAGTTCTTC. Translated, it gives CASSYRSGARRNNYNEQFF.

The chain couples TRBV6-5 to TRBJ2-7; D remains ambiguous. The germline V and J ends were trimmed by 8 bases and 0 bases, with 17 bases remaining between them. Germline V gives CDR1 MNHEY, CDR2 SVGAGI. The CDR3 runs to 15 residues. CDR3 loop: CASSEEYPTSYEQYF. In DNA form, the CDR3 reads TGTGCCAGCTCCGAGGAGTACCCAACCTCCTACGAGCAGTACTTC.